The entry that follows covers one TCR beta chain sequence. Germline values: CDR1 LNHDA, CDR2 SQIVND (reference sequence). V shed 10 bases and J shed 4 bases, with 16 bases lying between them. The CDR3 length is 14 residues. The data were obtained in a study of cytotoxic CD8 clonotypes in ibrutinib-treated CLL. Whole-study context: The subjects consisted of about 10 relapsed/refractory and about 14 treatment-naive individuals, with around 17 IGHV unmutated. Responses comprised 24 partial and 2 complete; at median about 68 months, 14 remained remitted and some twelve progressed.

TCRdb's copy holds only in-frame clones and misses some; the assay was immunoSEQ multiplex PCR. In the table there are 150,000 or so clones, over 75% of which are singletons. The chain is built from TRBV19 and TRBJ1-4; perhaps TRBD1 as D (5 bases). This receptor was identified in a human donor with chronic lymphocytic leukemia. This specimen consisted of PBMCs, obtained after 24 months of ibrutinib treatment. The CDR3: CATRAGDVNEKLFF. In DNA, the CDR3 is TGTGCCACCAGGGCGGGGGACGTTAATGAAAAACTGTTTTTT.